Listed below are T cell receptor beta chains from one sample, sequenced in a study of OX40 agonist ivuxolimab in advanced cancers. The repertoire was sequenced with immunoSEQ multiplex PCR; TCRdb's copy has only in-frame clones and lacks some. The sample yields roughly 65,000 clones, approximately 86% seen once. This specimen was CD4+ or CD8+ T cells sorted from blood, taken in a trial of the OX40 agonist ivuxolimab. These receptor sequences come from an adult with an advanced solid tumor such as melanoma, head and neck, liver or kidney cancer. The CDR3 runs from the conserved cysteine through the conserved F or W. D genes are given only for firm matches. Clone size, where shown, is once, few, many, or a class for clones that have expanded.

D	V	length	size	J	CDR3	DNA
-	TRBV18	15	-	TRBJ1-2	CASSPLQELNYGYTF	TGTGCCAGCTCACCCCTTCAGGAACTCAACTATGGCTACACCTTC
TRBD2	TRBV28	21	-	TRBJ2-1	CASSSNPRASGRAPYYNEQFF	TGTGCCAGCAGTTCAAACCCGCGGGCTAGCGGGAGAGCCCCCTACTACAATGAGCAGTTCTTC
-	TRBV10-3	13	-	TRBJ1-5	CAITRQLNQPQHF	TGTGCCATCACCCGACAGCTCAATCAGCCCCAGCATTTT
-	TRBV6-5	14	few	TRBJ1-2	CASTLRAGDNGYTF	TGTGCCAGCACCTTACGGGCAGGGGACAATGGCTACACCTTC
TRBD1	TRBV19	14	-	TRBJ2-2	CASRDRANTGELFF	TGTGCCAGTAGGGACAGGGCGAACACCGGGGAGCTGTTTTTT
-	TRBV18	16	-	TRBJ1-1	CASSPSGSNENTEAFF	TGTGCCAGCTCACCATCTGGATCAAACGAGAACACTGAAGCTTTCTTT
TRBD2	TRBV2	15	-	TRBJ2-7	CASSSSRGAPYEQYF	TGTGCCAGCAGCTCCTCGCGGGGGGCTCCCTACGAGCAGTACTTC
TRBD2	TRBV7-6	15	once	TRBJ2-2	CASSSLAGLTGELFF	TGTGCCAGCAGCTCCCTAGCGGGACTAACCGGGGAGCTGTTTTTT
-	TRBV6-1	14	-	TRBJ2-2	CASSGVVGTGELFF	TGTGCCAGCAGTGGTGTGGTGGGCACCGGGGAGCTGTTTTTT
-	TRBV2	12	-	TRBJ2-1	CASSPGRNEQFF	TGTGCCAGCAGTCCAGGGAGAAATGAGCAGTTCTTC
-	TRBV5-1	15	-	TRBJ2-1	CASSIGQSSYNEQFF	TGCGCCAGCAGCATAGGACAGAGCTCCTACAATGAGCAGTTCTTC
TRBD1	TRBV6-6	13	-	TRBJ1-5	CASRKGQGQPQHF	TGTGCCAGCAGAAAGGGACAGGGTCAGCCCCAGCATTTT
TRBD1	TRBV2	14	-	TRBJ1-1	CASRGTVMNTEAFF	TGTGCCAGCAGGGGGACAGTCATGAACACTGAAGCTTTCTTT
-	TRBV6-5	14	-	TRBJ1-1	CASSYQGLNTEAFF	TGTGCCAGCAGTTACCAAGGACTTAACACTGAAGCTTTCTTT
TRBD1	TRBV9	14	-	TRBJ2-7	CASSKTGTAYEQYF	TGTGCCAGCAGTAAGACCGGGACAGCCTACGAGCAGTACTTC
TRBD2	TRBV28	15	-	TRBJ2-1	CASWTLAGGGDEQFF	TGTGCCAGCTGGACCCTAGCGGGAGGTGGGGATGAGCAGTTCTTC
TRBD2	TRBV6-4	15	-	TRBJ2-1	CASREFPFGGGPQFF	TGTGCCAGCAGAGAATTCCCCTTTGGCGGGGGGCCCCAGTTCTTC
TRBD1	TRBV7-2	13	-	TRBJ1-1	CASSVTGGTEAFF	TGTGCCAGCAGCGTCACAGGGGGCACTGAAGCTTTCTTT
-	TRBV7-9	14	-	TRBJ2-1	CASSLRGGLNEQFF	TGTGCCAGCAGCTTAAGGGGGGGCCTTAATGAGCAGTTCTTC
-	TRBV11-2	13	once	TRBJ2-5	CASSPSVRETQYF	TGTGCCAGCAGCCCTTCGGTTCGAGAGACCCAGTACTTC
TRBD2	TRBV7-2	14	-	TRBJ2-7	CASSLGGGAYEQYF	TGTGCCAGCAGCTTAGGCGGGGGGGCCTACGAGCAGTACTTC
TRBD1	TRBV6-1	14	-	TRBJ2-2	CASRETGGTGELFF	TGTGCCAGCAGAGAGACAGGGGGCACCGGGGAGCTGTTTTTT
-	TRBV13	11	-	TRBJ2-7	CASSPTYEQYF	TGTGCCAGCAGCCCTACCTACGAGCAGTACTTC
-	TRBV6-6	14	-	TRBJ1-1	CASIREGLNTEAFF	TGTGCCAGCATCCGGGAGGGACTGAACACTGAAGCTTTCTTT
TRBD1	TRBV4-3	13	-	TRBJ2-7	CASSHGDSYEQYF	TGCGCCAGCAGCCATGGGGACAGCTACGAGCAGTACTTC
-	TRBV6-5	15	-	TRBJ2-2	CASSYLGSNTGELFF	TGTGCCAGCAGTTACCTCGGATCCAACACCGGGGAGCTGTTTTTT
-	TRBV7-9	15	-	TRBJ2-5	CASSLVFGVGETQYF	TGTGCCAGCAGCTTAGTTTTCGGGGTAGGGGAGACCCAGTACTTC
TRBD1	TRBV29-1	15	-	TRBJ2-2	CSAGLQGANTGELFF	TGCAGCGCTGGACTACAGGGGGCGAACACCGGGGAGCTGTTTTTT
-	TRBV7-2	14	-	TRBJ2-5	CASSYQKGGETQYF	TGTGCCAGCAGCTACCAAAAGGGGGGAGAGACCCAGTACTTC
-	TRBV28	14	-	TRBJ1-4	CASRTGSAREKLFF	TGTGCCAGCAGGACCGGGAGCGCCCGGGAAAAACTGTTTTTT
-	TRBV11-2	15	-	TRBJ2-3	CASSLGTGNTDTQYF	TGTGCCAGCAGCTTAGGCACTGGAAACACAGATACGCAGTATTTT
-	TRBV19	15	-	TRBJ2-7	CASSKGGGSHYEQYF	TGTGCCAGTAGTAAGGGGGGCGGGAGTCACTACGAGCAGTACTTC
TRBD1	TRBV4-1	16	-	TRBJ2-7	CASSLSPGQVSYEQYF	TGCGCCAGCAGCCTTTCCCCGGGACAGGTCTCCTACGAGCAGTACTTC
TRBD1	TRBV5-1	15	-	TRBJ1-5	CASSSGTGSRQPQHF	TGCGCCAGCAGCTCCGGGACAGGGTCTCGTCAGCCCCAGCATTTT
TRBD1	TRBV2	13	once	TRBJ2-5	CASSEWDRETQYF	TGTGCCAGCAGTGAATGGGACAGGGAGACCCAGTACTTC
TRBD1	TRBV15	15	-	TRBJ1-5	CATSRDPGGNQPQHF	TGTGCCACCAGCAGAGATCCAGGGGGGAATCAGCCCCAGCATTTT
-	TRBV30	14	-	TRBJ2-7	CAWSVIPTGGEQYF	TGTGCCTGGAGTGTAATCCCAACAGGCGGCGAGCAGTACTTC
-	TRBV29-1	13	-	TRBJ1-1	CSAGTGPGGEAFF	TGCAGCGCGGGAACCGGGCCTGGTGGTGAAGCTTTCTTT
TRBD2	TRBV6-6	15	-	TRBJ2-5	CASSRPGGGEETQYF	TGTGCCAGCAGCAGACCGGGGGGAGGGGAAGAGACCCAGTACTTC
TRBD1	TRBV5-1	15	-	TRBJ1-4	CASSPRQGAGEKLFF	TGCGCCAGCAGCCCTCGACAGGGGGCAGGTGAAAAACTGTTTTTT
-	TRBV4-3	16	-	TRBJ2-5	CASSQDRSVGLQTQYF	TGCGCCAGCAGCCAAGATAGGAGTGTGGGACTTCAGACCCAGTACTTC
-	TRBV6-1	14	-	TRBJ2-2	CASSGPLENRELFF	TGTGCCAGCAGTGGTCCCCTAGAGAACAGGGAGCTGTTTTTT
-	TRBV7-8	17	-	TRBJ2-3	CASSLGGTYYHTDTQYF	TGTGCCAGCAGCTTAGGGGGGACCTACTACCACACAGATACGCAGTATTTT
-	TRBV5-6	18	-	TRBJ2-7	CASSVWNRVNSITYEQYF	TGTGCCAGCAGCGTATGGAACAGGGTCAACTCGATTACGTACGAGCAGTACTTC
TRBD2	TRBV10-3	15	-	TRBJ2-1	CATMAIAGGDNEQFF	TGTGCCACCATGGCCATAGCGGGGGGGGACAATGAGCAGTTCTTC
TRBD1	TRBV5-4	13	once	TRBJ1-2	CASSLNRGYGYTF	TGTGCCAGCAGCTTGAACAGGGGCTATGGCTACACCTTC
-	TRBV28	12	-	TRBJ2-7	CASSGDSYEQYF	TGTGCCAGCAGTGGGGACTCCTACGAGCAGTACTTC
-	TRBV29-1	13	-	TRBJ1-5	CSVAVQSNQPQHF	TGCAGCGTTGCGGTCCAGAGCAATCAGCCCCAGCATTTT
-	TRBV28	13	-	TRBJ2-1	CVARGTLDNEQFF	TGTGTCGCCCGGGGGACCCTGGACAATGAGCAGTTCTTC
-	TRBV20-1	10	-	TRBJ1-1	CSAKYTEAFF	TGCAGTGCTAAATACACTGAAGCTTTCTTT
TRBD2	TRBV10-1	23	-	TRBJ2-1	CASSESTTAPTSGRSPLYNEQFF	TGCGCCAGCAGTGAGTCGACTACGGCCCCAACTAGCGGGCGGTCACCACTCTACAATGAGCAGTTCTTC
-	TRBV6-6	15	once	TRBJ1-5	CASGPASGGNQPQHF	TGTGCCAGCGGACCCGCCTCGGGGGGCAATCAGCCCCAGCATTTT
-	TRBV2	12	once	TRBJ1-1	CASSENLLRAFF	TGTGCCAGCAGTGAAAACCTCCTTCGGGCTTTCTTT